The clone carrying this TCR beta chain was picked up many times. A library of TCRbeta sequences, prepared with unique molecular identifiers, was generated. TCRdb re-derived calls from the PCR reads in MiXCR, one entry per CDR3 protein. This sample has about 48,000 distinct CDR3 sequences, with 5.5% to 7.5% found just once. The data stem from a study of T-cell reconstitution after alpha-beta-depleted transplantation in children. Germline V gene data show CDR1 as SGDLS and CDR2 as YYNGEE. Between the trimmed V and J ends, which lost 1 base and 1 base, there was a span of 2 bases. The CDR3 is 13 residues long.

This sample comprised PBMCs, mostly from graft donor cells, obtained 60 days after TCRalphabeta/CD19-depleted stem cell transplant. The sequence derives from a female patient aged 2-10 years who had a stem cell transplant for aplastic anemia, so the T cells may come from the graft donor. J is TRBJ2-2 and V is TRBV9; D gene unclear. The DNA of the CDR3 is TGTGCCAGCAGCGTACGGAACACCGGGGAGCTGTTTTTT. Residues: CASSVRNTGELFF.